The rows below give T cell receptor beta chains drawn from one sample of a study of CD8 T cells in Susac syndrome. TCRdb redid the calling of the immunoSEQ multiplex PCR reads with MiXCR, one entry per CDR3 protein. This sample has 300,000 to 350,000 distinct CDR3 sequences, with around 90% found just once. Sequenced material: CD4+ T cells from PBMCs. Receptors were obtained from a human donor with multiple sclerosis. Each CDR3 is given with its conserved first and last residue. The D gene is left open where the match is weak. A clone size is listed for some rows: how often the clone was seen (once, few, many), or a class if it is expanded.

-,-,TRBV4-3,TRBJ1-6,CASSEQGGSYNSPLHF,TGCGCCAGCAGCGAACAGGGTGGGTCCTATAATTCACCCCTCCACTTT
TRBD1,-,TRBV20-1,TRBJ2-7,CSARTGSEQYF,TGCAGTGCCCGGACAGGGTCCGAGCAGTACTTC
TRBD2,-,TRBV18,TRBJ2-7,CASSRGTGGPQYEQYF,TGTGCCAGCTCACGGGGGACGGGAGGGCCGCAGTACGAGCAGTACTTC
-,once,TRBV12-3/TRBV12-4,TRBJ1-2,CASSFQGPYGYTF,TGTGCCAGCAGTTTCCAGGGCCCCTATGGCTACACCTTC
-,-,TRBV19,TRBJ1-5,CASSFRAGITQHF,TGTGCCAGTAGCTTTCGGGCAGGAATAACCCAGCATTTT
-,-,TRBV19,TRBJ2-7,CASSIEGFAYEQYF,TGTGCCAGTAGTATCGAGGGGTTCGCCTACGAGCAGTACTTC
-,-,TRBV19,TRBJ1-1,CASSILRSSEAFF,TGTGCCAGTAGTATTTTAAGATCATCTGAAGCTTTCTTT
TRBD2,-,TRBV6-5,TRBJ2-1,CASSYESGRGSNEQFF,TGTGCCAGCAGTTATGAAAGCGGCCGCGGGAGCAATGAGCAGTTCTTC
-,-,TRBV9,TRBJ1-6,CASSPRQASSYNSPLHF,TGTGCCAGCAGCCCCAGACAGGCCAGCTCCTATAATTCACCCCTCCACTTT
TRBD2,-,TRBV4-1,TRBJ2-1,CASSQEPGLAGVRNEQFF,TGCGCCAGCAGCCAGGAGCCTGGACTAGCGGGAGTGAGGAATGAGCAGTTCTTC
-,-,TRBV7-9,TRBJ2-1,CASSSRDYNEQFF,TGTGCCAGCAGCTCCCGGGACTACAATGAGCAGTTCTTC
TRBD2,-,TRBV12-3/TRBV12-4,TRBJ2-2,CASSLSTSGRRTGELFF,TGTGCCAGCAGTCTCTCGACTAGCGGGAGACGGACCGGGGAGCTGTTTTTT
-,few,TRBV7-3,TRBJ1-1,CASSLHGNTEAFF,TGTGCCAGCAGCTTACACGGGAACACTGAAGCTTTCTTT
-,-,TRBV6-5,TRBJ2-7,CASKIRPNSYEQYF,TGTGCCAGCAAAATCCGGCCCAACTCCTACGAGCAGTACTTC
-,-,TRBV5-4,TRBJ2-5,CASSFPGPEETQYF,TGTGCCAGCAGCTTCCCAGGTCCCGAGGAGACCCAGTACTTC
-,-,TRBV7-2,TRBJ2-7,CASSPTTGTYTYEQYF,TGTGCCAGCAGCCCAACGACCGGGACGTATACCTACGAGCAGTACTTC
-,once,TRBV12-3/TRBV12-4,TRBJ1-1,CASSPPDSLNTEAFF,TGTGCCAGCAGCCCCCCGGACAGCTTGAACACTGAAGCTTTCTTT
TRBD1,few,TRBV6-1,TRBJ2-7,CATTGTATYEQYF,TGTGCCACCACCGGGACAGCGACCTACGAGCAGTACTTC
TRBD1,-,TRBV27,TRBJ1-2,CASSFTTTGIGGYGYTF,TGTGCCAGCAGTTTCACCACGACAGGGATTGGTGGGTATGGCTACACCTTC
-,once,TRBV2,TRBJ2-2,CASSAEASGTGELFF,TGTGCCAGCAGCGCTGAGGCATCGGGCACCGGGGAGCTGTTTTTT
-,-,TRBV29-1,TRBJ1-1,CSVRHTLNTEAFF,TGCAGCGTTCGCCACACTCTGAACACTGAAGCTTTCTTT
TRBD2,-,TRBV9,TRBJ2-2,CASKRSSGSPGELFF,TGTGCCAGCAAACGGAGTAGCGGGAGTCCCGGGGAGCTGTTTTTT
-,-,TRBV7-3,TRBJ2-1,CASSFSRGDEQFF,TGTGCCAGCAGCTTTTCACGGGGTGATGAGCAGTTCTTC
TRBD1,-,TRBV11-2,TRBJ2-7,CASSLDPGQAYEQYF,TGTGCCAGCAGCTTAGATCCGGGACAGGCCTACGAGCAGTACTTC
TRBD1,-,TRBV9,TRBJ2-3,CASSVRDSYTDTQYF,TGTGCCAGCAGCGTAAGGGACAGCTACACAGATACGCAGTATTTT
TRBD1,few,TRBV7-2,TRBJ1-2,CASSLSGTGRNYGYTF,TGTGCCAGCAGCCTCTCCGGGACAGGGCGGAACTATGGCTACACCTTC
TRBD2,-,TRBV5-1,TRBJ2-7,CASSRTSGNPPPRVYEQYF,TGCGCCAGCAGCCGGACTAGCGGGAACCCCCCTCCCCGGGTGTACGAGCAGTACTTC
TRBD1,-,TRBV7-9,TRBJ2-7,CASSLVRIRDSTYEQYF,TGTGCCAGCAGCTTAGTTAGGATCCGGGACAGCACCTACGAGCAGTACTTC
-,-,TRBV3-1,TRBJ2-1,CASSYNGGQFF,TGTGCCAGCAGCTATAACGGCGGACAGTTCTTC
-,few,TRBV14,TRBJ2-7,CASSPPGRNYEQYF,TGTGCCAGCAGCCCACCGGGACGGAACTACGAGCAGTACTTC
-,-,TRBV5-6,TRBJ2-7,CASRRASVYEQYF,TGTGCCAGCAGACGGGCTAGCGTCTACGAGCAGTACTTC
TRBD1,-,TRBV20-1,TRBJ2-5,CSAREDRGPQETQYF,TGCAGTGCTAGGGAGGACAGGGGCCCCCAAGAGACCCAGTACTTC
TRBD1,few,TRBV7-2,TRBJ1-6,CASSPQGARDSPLHF,TGTGCCAGCAGCCCCCAGGGGGCTAGGGATTCACCCCTCCACTTT
TRBD1,-,TRBV19,TRBJ1-5,CASSVGQLNQPQHF,TGTGCCAGTAGTGTGGGACAGTTAAATCAGCCCCAGCATTTT
TRBD1,-,TRBV29-1,TRBJ2-1,CSVDRGRGPYNEQFF,TGCAGCGTTGACAGGGGCAGGGGGCCATACAATGAGCAGTTCTTC
-,once,TRBV9,TRBJ2-5,CASSVGIRGETQYF,TGTGCCAGCAGCGTTGGGATTCGTGGAGAGACCCAGTACTTC
-,once,TRBV7-2,TRBJ2-2,CASSLVSDSGELFF,TGTGCCAGCAGCTTAGTTTCGGATTCCGGGGAGCTGTTTTTT
-,-,TRBV29-1,TRBJ1-6,CSVGDDYNSPLHF,TGCAGCGTTGGGGACGACTATAATTCACCCCTCCACTTT
-,-,TRBV12-3/TRBV12-4,TRBJ1-1,CASSPRYTEAFF,TGTGCCAGCAGTCCCAGATACACTGAAGCTTTCTTT
-,-,TRBV5-1,TRBJ1-2,CASTDGTRDGYGYTF,TGCGCCAGCACGGACGGGACAAGGGATGGCTATGGCTACACCTTC